This record looks at one T cell receptor beta chain sequence and its context. The target antigen is unknown. At one end, the junction sequence differs from germline, possibly due to a read error. The CDR3 has 14 amino acids. Germline V lookup: CDR1 MNHNS, CDR2 SASEGT. The treatment was: roughly 11-day PBMC culture with coronavirus spike peptide pools or control peptides (ViraFEST assay). Half-medium replacement with fresh IL-2 medium took place on days 3 and 7. The entry originates in a study of vaccination and CD4 T cells after COVID-19. Study information: Convalescent donors were composed of six males and four females, of whom two were Hispanic. The post-COVID sampling time was a median roughly 100 days after diagnosis, ranging from 35 to 161.

An Oncomine TCR Beta short-read assay was used to sequence the DNA from cultured CD4+ T cells. TCRdb used MiXCR to reprocess the PCR reads, holding one entry per CDR3 protein. Here the sample spans around 8,100 distinct CDR3 sequences, 20% to 25% being singletons. V usage is TRBV6-1 and J usage is TRBJ2-7; 7 positions agree with TRBD1. Sample: CD4+ T cells from blood, cultured in vitro, taken after SARS-CoV-2 vaccination. The source is a human donor who had recovered from COVID-19. CDR3 DNA sequence: TGTGCCAGCAGTGAGGGACAGACGGTCTACGAGCAGTGCTTC. It yields the protein CASSEGQTVYEQCF.